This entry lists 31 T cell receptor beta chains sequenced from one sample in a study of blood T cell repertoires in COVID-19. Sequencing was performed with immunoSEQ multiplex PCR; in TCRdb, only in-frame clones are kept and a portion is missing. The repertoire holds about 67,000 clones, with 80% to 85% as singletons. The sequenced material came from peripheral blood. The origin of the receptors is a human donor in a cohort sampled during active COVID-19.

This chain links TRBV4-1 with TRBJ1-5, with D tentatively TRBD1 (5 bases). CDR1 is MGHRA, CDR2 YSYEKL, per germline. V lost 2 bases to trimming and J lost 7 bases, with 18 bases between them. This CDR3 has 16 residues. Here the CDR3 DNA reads TGCGCCAGCAGCCAAACTCCAGGGATTCGGGCACAGCCCCAGCATTTT. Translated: CASSQTPGIRAQPQHF.

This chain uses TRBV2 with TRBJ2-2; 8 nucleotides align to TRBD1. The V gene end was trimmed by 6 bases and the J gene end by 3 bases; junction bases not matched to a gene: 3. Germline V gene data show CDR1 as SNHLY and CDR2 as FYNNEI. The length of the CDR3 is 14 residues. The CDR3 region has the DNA TGTGCCAGCAGGGACAGGGAGTACACCGGGGAGCTGTTTTTT. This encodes CASRDREYTGELFF.

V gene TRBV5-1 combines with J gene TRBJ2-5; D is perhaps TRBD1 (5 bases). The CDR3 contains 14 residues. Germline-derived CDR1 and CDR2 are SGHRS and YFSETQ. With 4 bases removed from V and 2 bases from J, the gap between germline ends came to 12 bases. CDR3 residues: CASSRSTAQETQYF. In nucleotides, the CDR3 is TGCGCCAGCAGCCGGTCGACAGCTCAAGAGACCCAGTACTTC. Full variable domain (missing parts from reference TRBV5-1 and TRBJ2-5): KAGVTQTPRYLIKTRGQQVTLSCSPISGHRSVSWYQQTPGQGLQFLFEYFSETQRNKGNFPGRFSGRQFSNSRSEMNVSTLELGDSALYLCASSRSTAQETQYFGPGTRLLVL.

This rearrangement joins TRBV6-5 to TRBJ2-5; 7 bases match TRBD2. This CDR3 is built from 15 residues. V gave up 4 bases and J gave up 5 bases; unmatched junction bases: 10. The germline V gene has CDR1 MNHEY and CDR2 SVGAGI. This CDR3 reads CASSFRALGGETQYF. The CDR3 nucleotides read TGTGCCAGCAGTTTCCGGGCCCTGGGGGGGGAGACCCAGTACTTC.

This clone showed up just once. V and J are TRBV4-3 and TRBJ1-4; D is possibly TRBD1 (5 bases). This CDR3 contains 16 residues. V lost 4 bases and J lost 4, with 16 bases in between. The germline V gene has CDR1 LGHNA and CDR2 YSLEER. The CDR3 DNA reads TGCGCCAGCAGCCCAAGAGACAGCGTTTTTAATGAAAAACTGTTTTTT. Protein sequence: CASSPRDSVFNEKLFF.

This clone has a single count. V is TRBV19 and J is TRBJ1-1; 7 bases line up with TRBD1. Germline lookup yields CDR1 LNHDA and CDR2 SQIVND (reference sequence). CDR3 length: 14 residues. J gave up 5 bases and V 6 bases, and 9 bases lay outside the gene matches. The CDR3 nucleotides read TGTGCCAGTAGACATACCCCAGGGGGGACTGAAGCTTTCTTT. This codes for CASRHTPGGTEAFF. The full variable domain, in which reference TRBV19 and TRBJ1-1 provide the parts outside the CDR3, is DGGITQSPKYLFRKEGQNVTLSCEQNLNHDAMYWYRQDPGQGLRLIYYSQIVNDFQKGDIAEGYSVSREKKESFPLTVTSAQKNPTAFYLCASRHTPGGTEAFFGQGTRLTVV.

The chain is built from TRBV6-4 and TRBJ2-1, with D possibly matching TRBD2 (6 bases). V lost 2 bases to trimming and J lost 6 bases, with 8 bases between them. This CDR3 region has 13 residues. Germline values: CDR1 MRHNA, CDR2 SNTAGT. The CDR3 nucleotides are TGTGCCAGCAGTGACCAGGGAGGCAATGAGCAGTTCTTC. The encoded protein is CASSDQGGNEQFF.

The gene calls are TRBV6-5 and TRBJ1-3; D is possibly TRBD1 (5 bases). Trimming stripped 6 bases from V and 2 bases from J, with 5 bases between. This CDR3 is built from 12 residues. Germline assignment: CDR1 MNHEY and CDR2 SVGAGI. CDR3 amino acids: CASRTAGNTIYF. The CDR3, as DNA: TGTGCCAGCAGGACAGCTGGAAACACCATATATTTT.

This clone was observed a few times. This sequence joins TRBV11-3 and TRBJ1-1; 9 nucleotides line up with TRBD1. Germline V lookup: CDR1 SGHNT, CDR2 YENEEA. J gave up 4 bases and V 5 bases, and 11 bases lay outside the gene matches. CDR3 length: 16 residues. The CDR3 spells CASSHGQGYQSTEAFF. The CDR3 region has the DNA TGTGCCAGCAGCCATGGACAGGGGTATCAGAGCACTGAAGCTTTCTTT.

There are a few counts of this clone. This chain's CDR3 is CASSVQGRDEQFF. Here the CDR3 DNA reads TGCGCCAGCAGCGTACAGGGTAGGGATGAGCAGTTCTTC. V usage is TRBV5-1 and J usage is TRBJ2-1, with D perhaps TRBD1 (6 bases). Germline CDR1 is SGHRS and CDR2 is YFSETQ. The V and J ends lost 4 bases and 8 bases respectively, with 13 bases between them. CDR3 length: 13 residues. The complete variable domain, with remaining parts taken from reference TRBV5-1 and TRBJ2-1, reads KAGVTQTPRYLIKTRGQQVTLSCSPISGHRSVSWYQQTPGQGLQFLFEYFSETQRNKGNFPGRFSGRQFSNSRSEMNVSTLELGDSALYLCASSVQGRDEQFFGPGTRLTVL.

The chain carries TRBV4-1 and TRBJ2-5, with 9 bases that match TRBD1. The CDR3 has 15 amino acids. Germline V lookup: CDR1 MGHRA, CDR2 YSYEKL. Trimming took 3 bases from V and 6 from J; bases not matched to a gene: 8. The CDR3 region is CASSQGSDRGKTQYF. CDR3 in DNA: TGCGCCAGCAGCCAGGGGTCGGACAGGGGCAAGACCCAGTACTTC.

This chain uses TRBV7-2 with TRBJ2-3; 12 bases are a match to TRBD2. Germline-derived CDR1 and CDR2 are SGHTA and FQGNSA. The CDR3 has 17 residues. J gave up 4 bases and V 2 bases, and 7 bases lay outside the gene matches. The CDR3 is CASSLPGLAGGADTQYF. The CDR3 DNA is TGTGCCAGCAGCTTACCCGGTCTAGCGGGGGGGGCAGATACGCAGTATTTT.

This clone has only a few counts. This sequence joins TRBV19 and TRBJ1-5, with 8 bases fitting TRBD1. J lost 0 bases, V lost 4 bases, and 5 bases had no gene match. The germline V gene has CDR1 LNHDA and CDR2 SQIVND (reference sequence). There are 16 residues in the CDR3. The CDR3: CASSRPGTGSNQPQHF. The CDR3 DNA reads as TGTGCCAGTAGTAGACCCGGGACAGGTAGCAATCAGCCCCAGCATTTT.

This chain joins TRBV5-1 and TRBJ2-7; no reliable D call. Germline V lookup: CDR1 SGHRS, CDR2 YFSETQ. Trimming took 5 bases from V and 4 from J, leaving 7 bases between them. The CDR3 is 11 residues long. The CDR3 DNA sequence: TGCGCCAGCAGTTCCGAGTACGAGCAGTACTTC. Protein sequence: CASSSEYEQYF.

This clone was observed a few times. This CDR3 reads CASSTSGGARYTQYF. The CDR3 bases are TGTGCCAGCAGCACTAGCGGGGGGGCCAGATATACGCAGTATTTT. The V call is TRBV7-2, the J call TRBJ2-3; 13 bases match TRBD2. The germline CDR1 and CDR2 sequences are SGHTA and FQGNSA. The junction had 6 bases not matched to a gene; V was cut back by 5 bases and J by 7 bases. The CDR3 is 15 amino acids.

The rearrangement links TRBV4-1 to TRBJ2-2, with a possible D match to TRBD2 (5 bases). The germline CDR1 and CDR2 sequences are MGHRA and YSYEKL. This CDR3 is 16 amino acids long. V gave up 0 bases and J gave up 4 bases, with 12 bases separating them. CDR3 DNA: TGCGCCAGCAGCCAAGATCCTCGAGGGCTCACCGGGGAGCTGTTTTTT. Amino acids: CASSQDPRGLTGELFF.

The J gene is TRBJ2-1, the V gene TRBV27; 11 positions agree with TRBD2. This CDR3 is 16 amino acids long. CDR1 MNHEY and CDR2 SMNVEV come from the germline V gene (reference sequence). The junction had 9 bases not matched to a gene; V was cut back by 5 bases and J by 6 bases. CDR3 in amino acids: CASSTTSGGLFNEQFF. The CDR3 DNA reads TGTGCCAGCAGTACAACTAGCGGGGGTTTATTCAATGAGCAGTTCTTC.

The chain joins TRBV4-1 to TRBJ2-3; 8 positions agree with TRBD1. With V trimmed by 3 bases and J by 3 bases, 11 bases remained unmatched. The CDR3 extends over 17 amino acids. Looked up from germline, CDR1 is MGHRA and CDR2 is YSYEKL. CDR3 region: CASSQGPTGVGTDTQYF. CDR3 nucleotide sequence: TGCGCCAGCAGCCAGGGGCCGACAGGGGTGGGGACAGATACGCAGTATTTT.

CDR3 sequence reads: CASSHRGSGNTIYF. The CDR3 DNA is TGTGCCAGCAGCCACAGGGGCTCTGGAAACACCATATATTTT. V and J are TRBV3-1 (or the pseudogene TRBV3-2) and TRBJ1-3, with a possible D match to TRBD1 (6 bases). This CDR3 region has 14 residues. Germline V gives CDR1 LGHDT, CDR2 YNNKEL (reference sequence). V was shortened by 3 bases and J by 0 bases, with 6 bases between the two germline ends.

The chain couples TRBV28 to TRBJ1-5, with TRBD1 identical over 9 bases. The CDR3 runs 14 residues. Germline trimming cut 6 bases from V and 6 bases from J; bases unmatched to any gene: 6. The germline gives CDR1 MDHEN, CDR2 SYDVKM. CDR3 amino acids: CASSPGTGFQPQHF. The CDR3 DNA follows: TGTGCCAGCAGCCCCGGGACAGGGTTTCAGCCCCAGCATTTT.

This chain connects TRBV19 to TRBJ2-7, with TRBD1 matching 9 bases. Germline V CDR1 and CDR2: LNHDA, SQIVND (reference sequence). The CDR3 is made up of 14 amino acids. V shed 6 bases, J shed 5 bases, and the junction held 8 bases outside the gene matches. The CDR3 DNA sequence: TGTGCCAGTAGCTACCGGGACAGGGAAGACGAGCAGTACTTC. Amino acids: CASSYRDREDEQYF.

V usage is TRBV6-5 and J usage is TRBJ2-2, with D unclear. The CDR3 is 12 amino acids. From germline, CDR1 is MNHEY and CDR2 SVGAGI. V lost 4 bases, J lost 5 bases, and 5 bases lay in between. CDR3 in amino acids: CASSFGTGELFF. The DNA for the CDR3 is TGTGCCAGCAGTTTCGGGACCGGGGAGCTGTTTTTT.

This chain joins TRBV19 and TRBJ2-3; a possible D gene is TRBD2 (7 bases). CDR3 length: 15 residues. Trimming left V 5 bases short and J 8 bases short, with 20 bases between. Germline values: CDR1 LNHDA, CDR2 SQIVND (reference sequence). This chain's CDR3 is CASSFGGRGLSTQYF. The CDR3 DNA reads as TGTGCCAGTAGTTTTGGGGGGCGGGGGTTAAGTACGCAGTATTTT.

The DNA of the CDR3 is TGTGCCAGCAGCTCTACTAGCGGGGGCCATTACAATGAGCAGTTCTTC. This sequence encodes CASSSTSGGHYNEQFF. V and J are TRBV6-2 or TRBV6-3 and TRBJ2-1; 11 bases map to TRBD2. The CDR3 is made up of 16 amino acids. The trim removed 6 bases at V and 4 bases at J, leaving 8 bases unmatched. CDR1 is MNHEY, CDR2 SVGEGT, per germline.

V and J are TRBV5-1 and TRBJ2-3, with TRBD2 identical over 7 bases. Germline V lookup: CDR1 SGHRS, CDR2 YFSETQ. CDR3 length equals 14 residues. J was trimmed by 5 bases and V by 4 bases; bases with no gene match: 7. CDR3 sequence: CASSPGGVGDTQYF. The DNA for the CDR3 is TGCGCCAGCAGCCCGGGGGGTGTGGGAGATACGCAGTATTTT.

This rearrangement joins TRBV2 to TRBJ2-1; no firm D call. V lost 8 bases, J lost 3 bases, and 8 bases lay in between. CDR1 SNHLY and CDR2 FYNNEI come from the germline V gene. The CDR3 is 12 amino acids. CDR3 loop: CASSDYYNEQFF. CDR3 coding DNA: TGTGCCAGCTCAGATTACTACAATGAGCAGTTCTTC. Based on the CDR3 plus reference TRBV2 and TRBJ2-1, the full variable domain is EPEVTQTPSHQVTQMGQEVILRCVPISNHLYFYWYRQILGQKVEFLVSFYNNEISEKSEIFDDQFSVERPDGSNFTLKIRSTKLEDSAMYFCASSDYYNEQFFGPGTRLTVL.

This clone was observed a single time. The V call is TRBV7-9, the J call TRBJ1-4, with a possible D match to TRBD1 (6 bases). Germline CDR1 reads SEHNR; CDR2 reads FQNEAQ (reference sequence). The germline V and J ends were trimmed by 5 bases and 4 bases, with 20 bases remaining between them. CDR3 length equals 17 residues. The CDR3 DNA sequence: TGTGCCAGCAGCCCAGGGGTTGAGACAGCTTTTAATGAAAAACTGTTTTTT. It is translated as CASSPGVETAFNEKLFF. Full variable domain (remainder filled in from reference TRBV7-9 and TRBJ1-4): DTGVSQNPRHKITKRGQNVTFRCDPISEHNRLYWYRQTLGQGPEFLTYFQNEAQLEKSRLLSDRFSAERPKGSFSTLEIQRTEQGDSAMYLCASSPGVETAFNEKLFFGSGTQLSVL.

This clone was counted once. CDR3 sequence: CASSVSGGIYEQYF. DNA of the CDR3: TGTGCCAGCAGTGTTAGCGGGGGGATCTACGAGCAGTACTTC. The chain carries TRBV6-6 and TRBJ2-7; the match to TRBD2 covers 10 bases. The CDR3 totals 14 residues. Germline lookup yields CDR1 MNHNY and CDR2 SVGAGI (reference sequence). The ends lost 5 bases at V and 3 bases at J; junction bases unmatched: 4.

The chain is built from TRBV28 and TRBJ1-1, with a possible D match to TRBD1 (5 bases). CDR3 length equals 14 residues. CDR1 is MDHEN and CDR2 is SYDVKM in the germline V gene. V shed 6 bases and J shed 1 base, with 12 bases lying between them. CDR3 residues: CASSYDRRNTEAFF. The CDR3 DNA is TGTGCCAGCAGCTACGACAGACGGAACACTGAAGCTTTCTTT. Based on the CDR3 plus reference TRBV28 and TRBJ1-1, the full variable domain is DVKVTQSSRYLVKRTGEKVFLECVQDMDHENMFWYRQDPGLGLRLIYFSYDVKMKEKGDIPEGYSVSREKKERFSLILESASTNQTSMYLCASSYDRRNTEAFFGQGTRLTVV.

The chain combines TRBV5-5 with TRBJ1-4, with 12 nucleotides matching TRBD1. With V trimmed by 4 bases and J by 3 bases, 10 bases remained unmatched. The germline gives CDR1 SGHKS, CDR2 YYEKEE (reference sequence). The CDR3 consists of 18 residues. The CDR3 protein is CASSGGQGAVTANEKLFF. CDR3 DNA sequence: TGTGCCAGCAGCGGGGGACAGGGGGCGGTTACGGCTAATGAAAAACTGTTTTTT.

CDR3 in amino acids: CASSLIPGGLNTEAFF. In DNA form, the CDR3 reads TGTGCCAGCAGCTTAATTCCAGGAGGATTGAACACTGAAGCTTTCTTT. This chain uses TRBV5-5 with TRBJ1-1; no definite D call. Trimming shortened V by 2 bases and J by 0 bases, and 14 bases separated the two germline ends. The CDR3 totals 16 residues. Germline CDR1 reads SGHKS; CDR2 reads YYEKEE (reference sequence).